This TCR beta chain originates from a study of vaccination and CD4 T cells after COVID-19. V was clipped by 4 bases and J by 2 bases, with 11 bases between them. The CDR3 contains 16 residues. CDR1 and CDR2 (germline): KGHDR, SFDVKD. Time point specified: late sampling 161 to 241 days after vaccination in three convalescent patients. TCRdb analysed the PCR reads with MiXCR anew, one entry per CDR3 protein. The top ten hold around 5.5% of the sample, which has around 26,000 distinct CDR3 sequences, about 54% seen once. The sequenced sample was CD4+ T cells from blood, obtained about 7 months after SARS-CoV-2 vaccination. The rearrangement links TRBV24-1 to TRBJ2-6, with a possible D match to TRBD1 (6 bases). This sequence originates from a human donor who had recovered from COVID-19. CDR3 amino acids: CATSDTGSPGANVLTF. In DNA form, the CDR3 reads TGTGCCACCAGTGACACAGGGTCCCCTGGGGCCAACGTCCTGACTTTC.